One and the same sample provided the 28 T cell receptor beta chains below, sequenced in a study of cytomegalovirus exposure and HLA in healthy donors. Amplification used 60 Vbeta primers and 13 Jbeta primers. The data were produced by immunoSEQ multiplex PCR, yet TCRdb's version contains in-frame clones alone and is incomplete. Of about 110,000 clones in the sample, about three quarters were seen once. The sample consisted of PBMCs. Every receptor here comes from a woman aged 55-75 years in good health and CMV-seropositive.

The rearrangement links TRBV5-5 to TRBJ2-6; 7 nucleotides align to TRBD1. Germline assignment: CDR1 SGHKS and CDR2 YYEKEE (reference sequence). V shed 1 base, J shed 0 bases, and the junction held 4 bases outside the gene matches. There are 17 residues in the CDR3. This CDR3 is CASSLTGTVSGANVLTF. The CDR3 bases are TGTGCCAGCAGCTTGACAGGGACAGTCTCTGGGGCCAACGTCCTGACTTTC.

The V call is TRBV9, the J call TRBJ1-2, with D unresolved. Looked up from germline, CDR1 is SGDLS and CDR2 is YYNGEE. V shed 0 bases and J shed 1 base, with 4 bases lying between them. CDR3 size: 13 residues. The CDR3 bases are TGTGCCAGCAGCGTAGGCAGTAACTATGGCTACACCTTC. It specifies CASSVGSNYGYTF.

This chain uses TRBV2 with TRBJ2-4, with 7 bases matching TRBD1. CDR3 length equals 15 residues. CDR1 and CDR2 from the germline V gene are SNHLY and FYNNEI. Trimming at V came to 6 bases and at J to 6 bases, leaving 11 bases not matched to a gene. The CDR3 sequence: CASRVRTGSGNIQYF. CDR3 DNA sequence: TGTGCCAGCAGGGTCAGGACAGGATCGGGAAACATTCAGTACTTC.

This clone was seen more than once but under ten times. This sequence joins TRBV2 and TRBJ2-7; 7 bases map to TRBD1. V lost 6 bases and J lost 4; bases outside the gene matches: 3. Germline CDR1 is SNHLY and CDR2 is FYNNEI. This CDR3 spans 12 amino acids. The CDR3 here is CASSAQGYEQYF. CDR3 nucleotide sequence: TGTGCCAGCAGCGCACAGGGGTACGAGCAGTACTTC.

This clone came up a few times. The DNA for the CDR3 is TGTGCCAGCAGCCCAGGGGAAACAAACACCATATATTTT. Amino acid sequence: CASSPGETNTIYF. The V gene is TRBV5-5, the J gene TRBJ1-3, with D maybe TRBD1 (6 bases). The CDR3 has 13 residues. The V and J ends lost 4 bases and 6 bases respectively, with 11 bases between them. Germline V gene data show CDR1 as SGHKS and CDR2 as YYEKEE (reference sequence).

This clone was picked up one time. The V gene is TRBV29-1, the J gene TRBJ2-1, with 9 nucleotides matching TRBD2. This CDR3 has 15 amino acids. The V and J ends lost 5 bases and 5 bases, in that order; junction bases with no gene match: 10. Germline CDR1 reads SQVTM; CDR2 reads ANQGSEA. The CDR3 region is CSVSPYSGGDNEQFF. CDR3 in DNA: TGCAGCGTTTCGCCCTATAGCGGGGGAGACAATGAGCAGTTCTTC.

The chain combines TRBV11-2 with TRBJ1-1; D is possibly TRBD1 (5 bases). This CDR3 has 11 amino acids. CDR1 and CDR2 from the germline V gene are SGHAT and FQNNGV. Deletions cut 5 bases from V and 12 bases from J, with 13 bases between. The CDR3 DNA is TGTGCCAGCAGCCTCGCAGGGATGACTTTCTTT. Translated: CASSLAGMTFF.

The J gene is TRBJ2-2, the V gene TRBV10-3; D possibly corresponds to TRBD2 (6 bases). Germline V gene lookup returns CDR1 ENHRY and CDR2 SYGVKD. V was clipped by 1 base and J by 0 bases, with 12 bases between them. This CDR3 is 17 amino acids long. Here the CDR3 reads CAISELGDWTNTGELFF. As DNA, the CDR3 is TGTGCCATCAGTGAGTTGGGGGACTGGACGAACACCGGGGAGCTGTTTTTT.

Turning to this clone: An end of the junction does not agree with germline; a read error may underlie this. The chain uses TRBV7-9 and TRBJ1-4; possible D gene TRBD1, 5 bases. CDR3 length: 12 amino acids. CDR1 and CDR2 from the germline V gene are SEHNR and FQNEAQ (reference sequence). The DNA of the CDR3 is TGTGCCAGCAGCTTTCCACAGACATATTGGGGCTTT. Translating gives CASSFPQTYWGF.

This clone has just one count. The genes are TRBV6-5 and TRBJ2-5; D is possibly TRBD2 (6 bases). The J call may be in error: the DNA end matches TRBJ2-7 better. Germline CDR1 is MNHEY and CDR2 is SVGAGI. The CDR3 covers 14 residues. The CDR3 sequence is CASRIWEDSYEQYF. CDR3 nucleotides: TGTGCCAGCAGGATCTGGGAGGACTCCTACGAGCAGTACTTC.

This sequence joins TRBV4-2 and TRBJ2-7, with a weak D call TRBD2 (6 bases). Germline V CDR1 and CDR2: LGHNA, YNFKEQ. The CDR3 is 16 amino acids. The ends were cut back, 0 bases at V and 0 bases at J, with 12 bases in the middle. The CDR3 DNA is TGTGCCAGCAGCCAAGATGTAGCGGATAGCTCCTACGAGCAGTACTTC. This translates into CASSQDVADSSYEQYF.

This chain links TRBV7-2 with TRBJ2-5; D is uncertain. Germline V gives CDR1 SGHTA, CDR2 FQGNSA. CDR3 length: 12 residues. Trimming pared 4 bases from V and 5 bases from J, leaving 8 bases between. The CDR3 protein is CASSSNRETQYF. Written as DNA, the CDR3 is TGTGCCAGCAGCTCTAACCGGGAGACCCAGTACTTC. Supplemented by reference TRBV7-2 and TRBJ2-5, the full variable domain reads GAGVSQSPSNKVTEKGKDVELRCDPISGHTALYWYRQSLGQGLEFLIYFQGNSAPDKSGLPSDRFSAERTGGSVSTLTIQRTQQEDSAVYLCASSSNRETQYFGPGTRLLVL.

The gene calls are TRBV6-5 and TRBJ1-1, with 7 bases matching TRBD1. Trimming took 5 bases from V and 9 from J; bases not matched to a gene: 12. The CDR3 runs to 14 residues. The germline V gene has CDR1 MNHEY and CDR2 SVGAGI. The CDR3: CASSVLAGGSQAFF. The CDR3 bases are TGTGCCAGCAGTGTGTTGGCAGGGGGGTCACAAGCTTTCTTT.

This clone was counted between two and nine times. The chain carries TRBV6-6 and TRBJ1-5; D unclear. The V gene lost 0 bases and the J gene lost 5 bases, with 14 bases spanning the gap. The CDR3 totals 16 residues. CDR1 and CDR2 (germline): MNHNY, SVGAGI (reference sequence). CDR3 sequence: CASSYSRAWADQPQHF. DNA of the CDR3: TGTGCCAGCAGTTACTCGAGGGCATGGGCCGATCAGCCCCAGCATTTT.

CDR3 in DNA: TGTGCCAGCTCACCGTTTATAGAGAGACTAGGCGAGCAGTACTTC. Protein: CASSPFIERLGEQYF. The chain joins TRBV18 to TRBJ2-7; D may be TRBD2 (6 bases). This CDR3 has 15 residues. The V gene lost 3 bases and the J gene lost 6 bases, with 18 bases spanning the gap. Germline CDR1 reads KGHSH; CDR2 reads LQKENI.

For the CDR3, the DNA is TGTGCCATCCCAGGGGGCCGGGGCACAGATACGCAGTATTTT. As protein: CAIPGGRGTDTQYF. This chain uses TRBV28 with TRBJ2-3, with TRBD1 identical over 8 bases. Unmatched junction bases numbered 7, after V lost 10 bases and J lost 1 base. The germline CDR1 and CDR2 sequences are MDHEN and SYDVKM. CDR3 length: 14 amino acids.

This clone appeared a few times. CDR3 protein: CSGTENTEAFF. CDR3 DNA: TGCAGTGGGACAGAGAACACTGAAGCTTTCTTT. The chain combines TRBV20-1 with TRBJ1-1, with D possibly being TRBD1 (6 bases). This CDR3 comprises 11 residues. In germline, CDR1 is DFQATT, CDR2 SNEGSKA (reference sequence). Trimming removed 7 bases from V and 1 base from J, with 7 bases in between.

This chain links TRBV28 with TRBJ1-5, with D possibly matching TRBD1 (5 bases). CDR3 size: 14 residues. The germline V gene has CDR1 MDHEN and CDR2 SYDVKM. V dropped 11 bases and J dropped 6 bases, with 20 bases sitting between them. CDR3 DNA: TGTGCCTGCAAGCCGGGGGGTTGGTTTCAGCCCCAGCATTTT. Protein product: CACKPGGWFQPQHF.

The rearrangement links TRBV5-1 to TRBJ2-1, with TRBD2 matching 9 bases. Germline CDR1 is SGHRS and CDR2 is YFSETQ. The CDR3 loop spans 16 amino acids. V was clipped by 6 bases and J by 4 bases; unmatched bases: 11. CDR3 in DNA: TGCGCCAGCAACCGGGGTGGTACTAGCGGGTACAATGAGCAGTTCTTC. Translating gives CASNRGGTSGYNEQFF.

The chain carries TRBV11-2 and TRBJ1-5, with D tentatively TRBD1 (6 bases). The germline V gene encodes CDR1 SGHAT and CDR2 FQNNGV. The V gene lost 0 bases and the J gene lost 6 bases, with 12 bases spanning the gap. CDR3 length: 15 residues. This CDR3 reads CASSLDWGRGQPQHF. Written as DNA, the CDR3 is TGTGCCAGCAGCTTAGATTGGGGCAGGGGTCAGCCCCAGCATTTT.

This chain links TRBV10-2 with TRBJ2-1; 14 bases align to TRBD2. The CDR3 has 15 amino acids. Germline CDR1 reads WSHSY; CDR2 reads SAAADI. After removal of 6 bases from V and 7 bases from J, the junction contained 5 bases not matched to a gene. CDR3 region: CASSLGLAGVNEQFF. CDR3 DNA: TGCGCCAGCAGCCTGGGACTAGCGGGAGTTAATGAGCAGTTCTTC.

V gene TRBV25-1 combines with J gene TRBJ2-1, with a tentative D call TRBD2 (5 bases). V was pared by 5 bases and J by 6 bases, with 11 bases between. This CDR3 has 13 amino acids. The V gene's germline CDR1 is MGHDK and CDR2 SYGVNS. CDR3 sequence reads: CASSMVGGNEQFF. CDR3 in DNA: TGTGCCAGCAGTATGGTTGGAGGCAATGAGCAGTTCTTC.

The rearrangement links TRBV4-1 to TRBJ2-1, with 12 bases identical to TRBD2. V dropped 0 bases and J dropped 5; count of bases not matched to a gene: 11. The germline V gene encodes CDR1 MGHRA and CDR2 YSYEKL. The CDR3 totals 19 residues. CDR3 sequence: CASSQEASGRATGHNEQFF. The CDR3 bases are TGCGCCAGCAGCCAAGAGGCTAGCGGGAGGGCCACGGGCCACAATGAGCAGTTCTTC.

The rearrangement uses TRBV14 and TRBJ1-1; D unclear. Deletions cut 1 base from V and 6 bases from J, with 33 bases between. The length of the CDR3 is 21 residues. Germline assignment: CDR1 SGHDN and CDR2 FVKESK. The CDR3 reads CASSQGLGLFRRVGKIAEAFF. DNA for the CDR3: TGTGCCAGCAGCCAAGGCTTAGGCTTATTCAGGCGGGTAGGGAAAATCGCTGAAGCTTTCTTT.

This chain joins TRBV6-5 and TRBJ2-3; 7 bases are a match to TRBD2. Trimming at V came to 0 bases and at J to 2 bases, leaving 2 bases not matched to a gene. The CDR3 has 15 amino acids. CDR1 MNHEY and CDR2 SVGAGI come from the germline V gene. Here the CDR3 reads CASSYSRDYTDTQYF. CDR3 DNA sequence: TGTGCCAGCAGTTACTCGAGGGACTACACAGATACGCAGTATTTT.

There are a few counts of this clone. The J gene is TRBJ1-2, the V gene TRBV6-5; a possible D gene is TRBD1 (5 bases). The V and J ends lost 6 bases and 3 bases respectively, with 14 bases between them. CDR1 and CDR2 from the germline V gene are MNHEY and SVGAGI. The CDR3 is 14 amino acids. DNA of the CDR3: TGTGCCAGCAGCCGCGTCGCGGGGGACTATGGCTACACCTTC. This sequence encodes CASSRVAGDYGYTF.

This CDR3 is CASSYSNLNGGNEQFF. For the CDR3, the DNA is TGTGCCAGCAGTTACTCGAATCTAAATGGCGGCAATGAGCAGTTCTTC. The chain couples TRBV6-5 to TRBJ2-1; D is unclear. Germline V lookup: CDR1 MNHEY, CDR2 SVGAGI. The ends were cut back, 0 bases at V and 6 bases at J, with 15 bases in the middle. This CDR3 contains 16 residues.

This clone appeared a single time. The CDR3: CASSLSSSGSYEQYF. DNA for the CDR3: TGTGCCAGCAGCCTCTCGTCTAGCGGGAGTTACGAGCAGTACTTC. This chain uses TRBV11-2 with TRBJ2-7; 10 bases map to TRBD2. Per the germline V gene, CDR1 is SGHAT and CDR2 is FQNNGV. V lost 5 bases, J lost 4 bases, and 8 bases stayed unmatched. This CDR3 contains 15 residues. The full variable domain, in which reference TRBV11-2 and TRBJ2-7 provide the parts outside the CDR3, is EAGVAQSPRYKIIEKRQSVAFWCNPISGHATLYWYQQILGQGPKLLIQFQNNGVVDDSQLPKDRFSAERLKGVDSTLKIQPAKLEDSAVYLCASSLSSSGSYEQYFGPGTRLTVT.